This T cell receptor beta chain originates from a study of blood T cell repertoires in COVID-19 (dated by TCRdb to 2020 to 2021). For the wider study: The collaborator samples originated in the United States, Italy and Spain and spanned the acute and convalescent phases of COVID-19. Sample metadata almost always included a de-identified subject ID, COVID-19 status, age in years and sex. Where available, HLA class I and class II types were obtained from metadata supplied by the sample provider rather than from assay-based typing. Subjects who had been exposed to COVID-19, were actively infected with it, or had recovered from it provided the deeply sampled blood TCRbeta repertoires that made up the dataset. The prospective study material was composed of cDNA or gDNA derived from T cells, B-cell-depleted T cells, or PBMCs. The samples were drawn from the first 160 participants of the ongoing ImmuneRACE study and from over 950 subjects provided by 6 global collaborators. A freely available public database, intended as a resource for researchers studying the immune response to SARS-CoV-2, is where the repertoires were released. What the research found in general, with its limitations: Clinical and demographic metadata were provided uncurated, with the amount varying by source and participant.

The V end gives up 1 base and the J end 1 base, leaving 9 bases in the junction not matched to a gene. CDR1 and CDR2, looked up from the germline V gene (reference sequence), are SGHKS and YYEKEE. The CDR3 covers 19 residues, taking in both the cysteine and the phenylalanine. Only the CDR3 part of the read is kept: 57 bases, read in frame from the first base. TCRbeta CDR3 regions were amplified from genomic DNA using the immunoSEQ Assay, a bias-controlled multiplex PCR. Turning to the authors' computational methods: Within the assay, amplification of reference gene primers was used to estimate how many nucleated cells each sample contained. To quantify the absolute abundance of each unique TCRbeta CDR3 rearrangement, sequence reads were collapsed and filtered. Productive Simpson clonality was computed per sample as the square root of Simpson's diversity index over productive rearrangements. In its TCRdb copy, this immuneACCESS table keeps in-frame sequences only and misses some clones. Where compared with another copy, unresolved V genes explain less than half of these, and the others have no known cause. From that table come the V and J calls and clone size; the DNA was used to work out D and trimming. The sample table records 280,000 or so clones; roughly 86% of these occur just once. The ten largest clonotypes hold 2.9% of the sample.

As regards this clone: It lacks a known antigen. Base qualities are not recorded, but no much larger clone differs from it by a single base.

In the prospective study, participants were about 18 to 95 years old, resided in about 25 geographic areas of the United States, and were enrolled through a virtual design. In the prospective study, cohorts were assigned on the basis of participant-reported clinical history obtained from a screening survey and a study questionnaire. A participant counted as exposed if, within 2 weeks of entering the study, that participant had been in contact with someone who had a PCR-confirmed or clinician-diagnosed COVID-19 case. In the prospective study, whole blood, serum and a nasopharyngeal or oropharyngeal swab were collected from each participant by mobile phlebotomists. Prospective study participants could optionally give additional blood draws and questionnaires over an approximately two-month period. Prospective study blood samples were shipped either frozen or at room temperature before DNA extraction.

The sequenced sample was PBMCs or T cells enriched from blood (not recorded which). This TCR came from a woman aged 45-59 years who had been exposed to COVID-19. Recombination joined TRBV5-5 with TRBJ2-6, and 9 junctional nucleotides match TRBD1. The CDR3 corresponds to CASSLYPWTGESGANVLTF. The nucleotide sequence reads as follows: TGTGCCAGCAGCTTGTATCCTTGGACAGGGGAATCTGGGGCCAACGTCCTGACTTTC.